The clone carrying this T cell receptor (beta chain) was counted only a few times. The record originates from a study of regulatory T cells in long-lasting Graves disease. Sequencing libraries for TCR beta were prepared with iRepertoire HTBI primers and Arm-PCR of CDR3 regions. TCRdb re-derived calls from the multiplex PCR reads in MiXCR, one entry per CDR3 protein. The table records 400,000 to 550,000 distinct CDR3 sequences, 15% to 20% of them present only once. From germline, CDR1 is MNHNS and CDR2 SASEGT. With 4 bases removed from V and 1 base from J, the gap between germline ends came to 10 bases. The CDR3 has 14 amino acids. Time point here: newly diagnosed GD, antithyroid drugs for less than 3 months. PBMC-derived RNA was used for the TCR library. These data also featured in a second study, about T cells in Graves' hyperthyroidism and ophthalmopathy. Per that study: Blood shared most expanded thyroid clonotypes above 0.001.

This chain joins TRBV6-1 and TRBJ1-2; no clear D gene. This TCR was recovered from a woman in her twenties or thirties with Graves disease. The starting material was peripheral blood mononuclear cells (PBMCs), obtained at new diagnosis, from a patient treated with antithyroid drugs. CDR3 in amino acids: CASSVRDNNYGYTF. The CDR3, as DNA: TGTGCCAGCAGTGTCCGGGATAATAACTATGGCTACACCTTC.